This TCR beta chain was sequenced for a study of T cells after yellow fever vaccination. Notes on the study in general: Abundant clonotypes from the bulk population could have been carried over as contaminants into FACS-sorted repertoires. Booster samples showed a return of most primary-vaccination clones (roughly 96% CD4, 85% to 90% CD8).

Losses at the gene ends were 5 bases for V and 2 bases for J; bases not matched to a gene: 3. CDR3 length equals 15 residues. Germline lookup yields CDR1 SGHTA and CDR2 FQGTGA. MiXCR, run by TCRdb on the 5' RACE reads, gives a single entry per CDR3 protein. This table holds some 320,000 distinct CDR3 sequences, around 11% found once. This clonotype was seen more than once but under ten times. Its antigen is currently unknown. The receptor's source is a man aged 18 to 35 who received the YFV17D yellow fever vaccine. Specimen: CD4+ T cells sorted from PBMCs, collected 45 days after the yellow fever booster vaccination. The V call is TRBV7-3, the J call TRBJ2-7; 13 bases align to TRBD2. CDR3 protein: CASSPGTSGAYEQYV. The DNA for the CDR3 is TGTGCCAGCAGCCCAGGGACTAGCGGGGCCTACGAGCAGTACGTC.